The next 16 T cell receptor beta chains were all read from a single sample in a study of cytomegalovirus exposure and HLA in healthy donors (dated by TCRdb to 2017 to 2019). The library relied on the immunoSEQ multiplex PCR assay. For the multiplex PCR, a mixture combining 60 forward primers for TCR Vbeta segments and 13 reverse primers for TCR Jbeta segments was used. In TCRdb, the immuneACCESS table is reduced to in-frame sequences with V and J assigned. These tables do not hold every clone; where another copy was compared, an unresolved V gene accounts for under half, and the others remain unexplained. The table for this sample lists 120,000 or so clones; roughly 83% of them were counted only once. The ten biggest clones cover 2% to 2.5% of the sample. The specimen was PBMCs. The receptors shown here come from a man in his late teens or twenties in good health and CMV-seronegative.

This chain joins TRBV14 and TRBJ2-3; D unresolved. This CDR3 contains 13 residues. Trimming shortened V by 7 bases and J by 0 bases, and 8 bases separated the two germline ends. CDR1 is SGHDN, CDR2 FVKESK, per germline. CDR3 residues: CASTTTSTDTQYF. CDR3 DNA sequence: TGTGCCAGCACCACAACGAGCACAGATACGCAGTATTTT. Supplemented by reference TRBV14 and TRBJ2-3, the full variable domain reads EAGVTQFPSHSVIEKGQTVTLRCDPISGHDNLYWYRRVMGKEIKFLLHFVKESKQDESGMPNNRFLAERTGGTYSTLKVQPAELEDSGVYFCASTTTSTDTQYFGPGTRLTVL.

The gene calls are TRBV25-1 and TRBJ1-2; TRBD1 aligns across 7 bases. The junction had 1 base not matched to a gene; V was cut back by 2 bases and J by 1 base. CDR3 length: 14 residues. The germline V gene has CDR1 MGHDK and CDR2 SYGVNS. The CDR3 here is CASSEGTVNYGYTF. The CDR3 bases are TGTGCCAGCAGTGAAGGGACAGTTAACTATGGCTACACCTTC.

This chain links TRBV4-3 with TRBJ2-3, with TRBD2 matching over 11 bases. The CDR3 is 20 amino acids. Germline-derived CDR1 and CDR2 are LGHNA and YSLEER. V dropped 0 bases and J dropped 1; count of bases not matched to a gene: 12. For the CDR3, the DNA is TGCGCCAGCAGCCAAGATCTGGCTAGCGGGAGGCGAGGGGGCACAGATACGCAGTATTTT. Protein sequence: CASSQDLASGRRGGTDTQYF.

The chain links TRBV9 to TRBJ2-1, with 11 bases matching TRBD2. V was pared by 3 bases and J by 9 bases, with 8 bases of the junction left unmatched. Germline CDR1 SGDLS, CDR2 YYNGEE. CDR3 length: 15 residues. CDR3 region: CASSAASGRTGEQFF. The CDR3 region has the DNA TGTGCCAGCAGCGCTGCTAGCGGGAGGACGGGTGAGCAGTTCTTC.

This sequence joins TRBV7-9 and TRBJ1-1, with D hard to call. Trimming left V 1 base short and J 3 bases short, with 6 bases between. This CDR3 contains 13 residues. The germline CDR1 and CDR2 sequences are SEHNR and FQNEAQ (reference sequence). CDR3 in amino acids: CASSLVAYTEAFF. CDR3 bases: TGTGCCAGCAGCTTAGTGGCTTACACTGAAGCTTTCTTT.

Only one count was recorded for this clone. This chain uses TRBV2 with TRBJ2-5; 9 bases agree with TRBD2. Germline lookup yields CDR1 SNHLY and CDR2 FYNNEI. This CDR3 has 18 residues. Trimming took 6 bases from V and 4 from J; bases not matched to a gene: 18. The CDR3 nucleotides read TGTGCCAGCAGCCGAACCTCGGGGACTAGCTCTTTTGCAGAGACCCAGTACTTC. Translated: CASSRTSGTSSFAETQYF. Variable domain in full (rest from reference TRBV2 and TRBJ2-5): EPEVTQTPSHQVTQMGQEVILRCVPISNHLYFYWYRQILGQKVEFLVSFYNNEISEKSEIFDDQFSVERPDGSNFTLKIRSTKLEDSAMYFCASSRTSGTSSFAETQYFGPGTRLLVL.

V is TRBV6-5 and J is TRBJ1-2; 8 bases are shared with TRBD1. J lost 0 bases, V lost 2 bases, and 5 bases had no gene match. Germline CDR1 and CDR2: MNHEY and SVGAGI. The CDR3 contains 16 residues. CDR3 nucleotides: TGTGCCAGCAGTTACCAAGGGACAGGAACTAACTATGGCTACACCTTC. Its protein is CASSYQGTGTNYGYTF.

The V call is TRBV18, the J call TRBJ1-5; weak D call: TRBD1 (5 bases). The CDR3 covers 15 residues. V was trimmed by 4 bases and J by 5 bases, leaving 15 bases between them. In germline, CDR1 is KGHSH, CDR2 LQKENI. The CDR3 bases are TGTGCCAGCTCACTTGTAGGACAACTCGATCAGCCCCAGCATTTT. It encodes CASSLVGQLDQPQHF.

This chain connects TRBV4-2 to TRBJ2-7, with 8 bases fitting TRBD2. The CDR3 runs to 18 residues. The V gene's germline CDR1 is LGHNA and CDR2 YNFKEQ. The junction had 10 bases not matched to a gene; V was cut back by 0 bases and J by 0 bases. As DNA, the CDR3 is TGTGCCAGCAGCCAAGAGGTGTTGGCAAGCGGGAGCTCCTACGAGCAGTACTTC. Translation gives CASSQEVLASGSSYEQYF.

The chain uses TRBV15 and TRBJ2-5, with TRBD2 as a possible D gene (6 bases). Trimming cost V 0 bases and J 0 bases, with 17 bases left between them. The germline CDR1 and CDR2 sequences are LNHNV and YYDKDF (reference sequence). This CDR3 is built from 18 residues. In nucleotides, the CDR3 is TGTGCCACCAGCAGAGATCGGTTATTAGCGGCACACCAAGAGACCCAGTACTTC. Encoded protein: CATSRDRLLAAHQETQYF.

V usage is TRBV4-2 and J usage is TRBJ2-3; 11 bases line up with TRBD2. CDR1 is LGHNA and CDR2 is YNFKEQ in the germline V gene. This CDR3 comprises 14 residues. V lost 7 bases, J lost 4 bases, and 4 bases stayed unmatched. The CDR3 here is CASNRLAGPDTQYF. The CDR3 DNA reads TGTGCCAGCAACCGACTAGCGGGACCAGATACGCAGTATTTT.

V and J are TRBV7-3 and TRBJ2-2, with 8 nucleotides matching TRBD2. From germline, CDR1 is SGHTA and CDR2 FQGTGA. V shed 1 base, J shed 5 bases, and the junction held 3 bases outside the gene matches. The CDR3 is 15 amino acids. The CDR3 region has the DNA TGTGCCAGCAGCTTAATGGCTAGCGGGACCGGGGAGCTGTTTTTT. Amino acids: CASSLMASGTGELFF.

V and J are TRBV5-1 and TRBJ1-1; D unclear. Germline V gene data show CDR1 as SGHRS and CDR2 as YFSETQ. Deletions cut 4 bases from V and 1 base from J, with 8 bases between. The CDR3 has 13 residues. The CDR3 DNA is TGCGCCAGCAGCGTTTCAGAGAACACTGAAGCTTTCTTT. It codes for CASSVSENTEAFF.

The chain recombines TRBV4-1 with TRBJ1-5, with TRBD1 matching 7 bases. The CDR3 loop spans 15 amino acids. Trimming at V came to 1 base and at J to 6 bases, leaving 6 bases not matched to a gene. Germline loops: CDR1 MGHRA, CDR2 YSYEKL. CDR3 amino acids: CASSQGQGAIQPQHF. The CDR3 DNA is TGCGCCAGCAGCCAAGGACAGGGAGCAATTCAGCCCCAGCATTTT.

The genes are TRBV7-2 and TRBJ2-7; TRBD2 matches 7 bases. Trimming took 5 bases from V and 3 from J; bases not matched to a gene: 7. The CDR3 runs 14 residues. Germline lookup yields CDR1 SGHTA and CDR2 FQGNSA. The chain's CDR3 is CASSARDYSYEQYF. The CDR3 nucleotides read TGTGCCAGCAGCGCCCGGGACTACAGCTACGAGCAGTACTTC.

The CDR3 sequence: CASSDLPSGGLQPQHF. CDR3 in DNA: TGTGCCAGTAGCGACCTACCTTCCGGGGGGCTTCAGCCCCAGCATTTT. This chain connects TRBV19 to TRBJ1-5, with D perhaps TRBD1 (6 bases). The germline V gene has CDR1 LNHDA and CDR2 SQIVND (reference sequence). Trimming cost V 6 bases and J 6 bases, with 21 bases left between them. The CDR3 runs to 16 residues. Variable domain in full (rest from reference TRBV19 and TRBJ1-5): DGGITQSPKYLFRKEGQNVTLSCEQNLNHDAMYWYRQDPGQGLRLIYYSQIVNDFQKGDIAEGYSVSREKKESFPLTVTSAQKNPTAFYLCASSDLPSGGLQPQHFGDGTRLSIL.